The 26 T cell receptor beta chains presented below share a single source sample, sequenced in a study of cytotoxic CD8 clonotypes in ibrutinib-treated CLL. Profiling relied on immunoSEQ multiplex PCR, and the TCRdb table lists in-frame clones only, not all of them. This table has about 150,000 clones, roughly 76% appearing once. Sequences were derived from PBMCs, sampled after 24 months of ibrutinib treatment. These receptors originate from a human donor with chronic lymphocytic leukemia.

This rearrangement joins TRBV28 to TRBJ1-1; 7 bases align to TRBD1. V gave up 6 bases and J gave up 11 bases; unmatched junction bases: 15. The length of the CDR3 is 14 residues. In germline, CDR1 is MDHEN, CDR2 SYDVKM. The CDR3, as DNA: TGTGCCAGCAGCCGCCAGGGGGGAGGGCTTGGTGCTTTCTTT. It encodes CASSRQGGGLGAFF.

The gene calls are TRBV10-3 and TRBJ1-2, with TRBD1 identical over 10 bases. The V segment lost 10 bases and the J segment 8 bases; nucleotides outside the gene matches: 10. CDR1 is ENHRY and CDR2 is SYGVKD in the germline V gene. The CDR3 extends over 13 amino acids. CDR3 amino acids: CATPTGGTSGYTF. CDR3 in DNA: TGTGCCACCCCGACAGGGGGCACCTCGGGCTACACCTTC.

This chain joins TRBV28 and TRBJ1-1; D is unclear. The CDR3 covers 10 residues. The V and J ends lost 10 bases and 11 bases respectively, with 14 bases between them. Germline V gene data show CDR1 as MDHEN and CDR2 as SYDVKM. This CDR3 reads CATQYNHAFF. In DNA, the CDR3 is TGTGCCACCCAATACAACCATGCTTTCTTT.

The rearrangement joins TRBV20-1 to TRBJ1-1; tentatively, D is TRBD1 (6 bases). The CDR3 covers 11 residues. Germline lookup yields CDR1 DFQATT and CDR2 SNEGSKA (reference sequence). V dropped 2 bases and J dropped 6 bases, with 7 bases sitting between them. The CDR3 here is CSARRGAEAFF. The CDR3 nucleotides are TGCAGTGCTAGAAGGGGGGCTGAAGCTTTCTTT.

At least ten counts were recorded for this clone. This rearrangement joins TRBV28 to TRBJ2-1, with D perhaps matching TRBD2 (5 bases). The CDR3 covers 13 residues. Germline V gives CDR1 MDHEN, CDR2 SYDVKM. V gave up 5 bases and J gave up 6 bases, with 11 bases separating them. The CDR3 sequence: CASSGGWSNEQFF. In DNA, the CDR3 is TGTGCCAGCAGTGGAGGCTGGAGCAATGAGCAGTTCTTC.

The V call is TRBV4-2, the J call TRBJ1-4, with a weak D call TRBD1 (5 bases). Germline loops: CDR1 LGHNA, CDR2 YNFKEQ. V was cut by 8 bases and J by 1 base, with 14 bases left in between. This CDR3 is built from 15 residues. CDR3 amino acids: CASGPAGGTNEKLFF. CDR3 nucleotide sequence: TGTGCCAGCGGACCCGCGGGGGGAACTAATGAAAAACTGTTTTTT.

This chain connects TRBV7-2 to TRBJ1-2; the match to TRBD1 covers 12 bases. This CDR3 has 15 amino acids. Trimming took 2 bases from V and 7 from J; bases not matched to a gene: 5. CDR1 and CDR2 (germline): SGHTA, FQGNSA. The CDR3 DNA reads TGTGCCAGCAGCTTACCGGGGACAGGGGGCCTTGGCTACACCTTC. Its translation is CASSLPGTGGLGYTF.

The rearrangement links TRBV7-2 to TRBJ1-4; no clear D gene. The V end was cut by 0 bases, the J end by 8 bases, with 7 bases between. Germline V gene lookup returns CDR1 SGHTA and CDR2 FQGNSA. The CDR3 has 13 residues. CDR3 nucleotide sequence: TGTGCCAGCAGCTTAGCGGTGGGGGAAAAACTGTTTTTT. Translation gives CASSLAVGEKLFF.

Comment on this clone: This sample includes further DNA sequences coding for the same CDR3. CDR3 nucleotide sequence: TGCGCCAGCAGTCCCGGACATTACGAGCAGTACTTC. It translates to CASSPGHYEQYF. The V gene is TRBV5-1, the J gene TRBJ2-7, with TRBD1 as a possible D gene (5 bases). There are 12 residues in the CDR3. Germline values: CDR1 SGHRS, CDR2 YFSETQ. Trimming pared 5 bases from V and 4 bases from J, leaving 10 bases between.

Written as DNA, the CDR3 is TGCGCCAGCAGCTTGGGGGGGAGGTCAAAACTGTTTTTT. It encodes CASSLGGRSKLFF. The chain carries TRBV5-1 and TRBJ1-4, with TRBD1 as a possible D gene (5 bases). Germline lookup yields CDR1 SGHRS and CDR2 YFSETQ. The CDR3 covers 13 residues. Trimming pared 0 bases from V and 10 bases from J, leaving 10 bases between.

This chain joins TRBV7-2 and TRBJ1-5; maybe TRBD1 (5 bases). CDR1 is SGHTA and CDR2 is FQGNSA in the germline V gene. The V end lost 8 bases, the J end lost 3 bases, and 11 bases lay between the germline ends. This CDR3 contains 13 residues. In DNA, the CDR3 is TGTGCCAGCCGGAGGGACCTCAATCAGCCCCAGCATTTT. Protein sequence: CASRRDLNQPQHF.

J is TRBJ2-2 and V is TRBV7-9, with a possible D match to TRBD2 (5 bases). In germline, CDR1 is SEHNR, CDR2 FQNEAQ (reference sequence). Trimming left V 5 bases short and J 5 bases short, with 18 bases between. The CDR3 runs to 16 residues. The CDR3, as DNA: TGTGCCAGCAGCCCCCTTTGGGCACCGGGGACCGGGGAGCTGTTTTTT. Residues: CASSPLWAPGTGELFF.

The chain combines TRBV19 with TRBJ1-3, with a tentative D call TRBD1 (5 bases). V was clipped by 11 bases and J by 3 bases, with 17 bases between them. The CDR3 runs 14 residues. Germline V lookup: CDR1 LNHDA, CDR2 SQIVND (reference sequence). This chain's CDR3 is CASNGAGHGNTIYF. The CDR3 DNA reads TGTGCCTCCAATGGCGCAGGGCATGGAAACACCATATATTTT.

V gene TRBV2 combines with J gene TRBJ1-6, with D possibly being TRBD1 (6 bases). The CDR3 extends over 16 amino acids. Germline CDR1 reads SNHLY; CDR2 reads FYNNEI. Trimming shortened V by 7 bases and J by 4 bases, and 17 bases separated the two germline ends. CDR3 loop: CASTKARQEYNSPLHF. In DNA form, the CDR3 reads TGTGCCAGCACCAAAGCCAGACAGGAATATAATTCACCCCTCCACTTT.

Here the CDR3 DNA reads TGTGCCAGCACCACAGGGTTCTCTGGAAACACCATATATTTT. Translated, it gives CASTTGFSGNTIYF. V gene TRBV6-5 combines with J gene TRBJ1-3; D might be TRBD1 (6 bases). Germline lookup yields CDR1 MNHEY and CDR2 SVGAGI. V was trimmed by 7 bases and J by 0 bases, leaving 10 bases between them. The CDR3 loop spans 14 amino acids.

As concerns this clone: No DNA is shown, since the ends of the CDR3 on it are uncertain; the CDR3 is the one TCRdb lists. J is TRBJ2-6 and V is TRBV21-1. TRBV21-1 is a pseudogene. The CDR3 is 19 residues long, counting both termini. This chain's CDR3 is CASSHKSVPVGAGANVLTF.

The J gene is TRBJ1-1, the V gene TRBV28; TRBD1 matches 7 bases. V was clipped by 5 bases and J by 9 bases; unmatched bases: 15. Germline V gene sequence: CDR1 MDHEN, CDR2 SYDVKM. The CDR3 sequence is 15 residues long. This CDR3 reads CASSRPGDRKIQAFF. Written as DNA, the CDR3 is TGTGCCAGCAGTCGCCCGGGGGACAGAAAAATACAAGCTTTCTTT.

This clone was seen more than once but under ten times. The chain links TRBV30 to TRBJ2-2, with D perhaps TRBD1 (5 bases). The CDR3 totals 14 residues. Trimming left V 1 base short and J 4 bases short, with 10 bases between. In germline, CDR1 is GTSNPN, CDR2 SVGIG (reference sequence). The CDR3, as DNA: TGTGCCTGGAGTGCAGGGTGGGGCACCGGGGAGCTGTTTTTT. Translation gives CAWSAGWGTGELFF.

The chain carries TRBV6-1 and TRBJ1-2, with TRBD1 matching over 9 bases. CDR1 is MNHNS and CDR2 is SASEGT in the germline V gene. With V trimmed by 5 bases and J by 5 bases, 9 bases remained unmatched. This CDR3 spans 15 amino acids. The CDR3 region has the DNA TGTGCCAGCAGTACGCCGGGACAGGGTGGTTATGGCTACACCTTC. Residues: CASSTPGQGGYGYTF.

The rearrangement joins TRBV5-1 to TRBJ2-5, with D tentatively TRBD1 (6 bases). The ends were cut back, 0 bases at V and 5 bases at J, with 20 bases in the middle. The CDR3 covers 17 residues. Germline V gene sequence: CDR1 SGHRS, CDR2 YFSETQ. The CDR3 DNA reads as TGCGCCAGCAGCTTGGCCGAAAGCTACAGGGCCCGGGAGACCCAGTACTTC. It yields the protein CASSLAESYRARETQYF.

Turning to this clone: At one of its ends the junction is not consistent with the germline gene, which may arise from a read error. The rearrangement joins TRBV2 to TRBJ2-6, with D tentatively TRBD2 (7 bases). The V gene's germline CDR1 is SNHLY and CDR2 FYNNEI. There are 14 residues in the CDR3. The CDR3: CASTPGGGGNVLTF. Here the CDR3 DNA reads TGTGCCAGCACCCCAGGAGGGGGGGGCAACGTCCTGACTTTC.

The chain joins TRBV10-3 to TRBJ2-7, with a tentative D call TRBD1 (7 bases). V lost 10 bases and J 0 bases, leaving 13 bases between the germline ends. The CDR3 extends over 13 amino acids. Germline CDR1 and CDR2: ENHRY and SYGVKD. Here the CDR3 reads CATRRGASYEQYF. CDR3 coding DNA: TGTGCCACCCGCAGGGGGGCCTCCTACGAGCAGTACTTC.

Here the CDR3 DNA reads TGTGCCAGCACCCCCGGGGGGCGAGGCACCGGGGAGCTGTTTTTT. Its protein product is CASTPGGRGTGELFF. This rearrangement joins TRBV5-4 to TRBJ2-2, with a weak D call TRBD2 (7 bases). The CDR3 runs 15 residues. Trimming took 6 bases from V and 4 from J, leaving 16 bases between them. Germline values: CDR1 SGHNT, CDR2 YYREEE (reference sequence).

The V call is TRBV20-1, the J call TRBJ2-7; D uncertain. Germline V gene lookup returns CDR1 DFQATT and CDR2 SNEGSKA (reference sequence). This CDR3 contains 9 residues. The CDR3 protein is CSPLYEQYF. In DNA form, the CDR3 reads TGCAGCCCCCTATACGAGCAGTACTTC.

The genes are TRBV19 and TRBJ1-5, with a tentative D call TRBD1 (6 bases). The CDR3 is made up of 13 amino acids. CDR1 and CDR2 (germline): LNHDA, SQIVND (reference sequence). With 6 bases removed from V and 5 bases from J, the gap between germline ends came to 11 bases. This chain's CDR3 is CASRGQFHQPQHF. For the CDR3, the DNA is TGTGCCAGTAGAGGACAGTTTCATCAGCCCCAGCATTTT.

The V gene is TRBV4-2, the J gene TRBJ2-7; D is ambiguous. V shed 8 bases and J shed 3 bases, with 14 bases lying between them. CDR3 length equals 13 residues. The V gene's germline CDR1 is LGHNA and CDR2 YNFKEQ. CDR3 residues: CASGQDPFYEQYF. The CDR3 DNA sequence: TGTGCCAGCGGGCAGGACCCCTTCTACGAGCAGTACTTC.